This T cell receptor beta chain is drawn from a study of cytomegalovirus exposure and HLA in healthy donors. It was with 60 Vbeta and 13 Jbeta primers that the PCR ran. Generated by immunoSEQ multiplex PCR, the TCRdb table keeps only in-frame clones and is missing some. Among about 120,000 clones listed, roughly 82% were seen once. The ends were cut back, 6 bases at V and 0 bases at J, with 21 bases in the middle. Germline CDR1 is MDHEN and CDR2 is SYDVKM. The CDR3 loop spans 18 amino acids. This TCR derives from a young man in good health and CMV-seropositive. The chain couples TRBV28 to TRBJ1-3; D is possibly TRBD1 (5 bases). The sequencing sample was made of PBMCs. This CDR3 reads CASSLVGYRPSSGNTIYF. The DNA for the CDR3 is TGTGCCAGCAGCCTAGTAGGCTACAGGCCTTCCTCTGGAAACACCATATATTTT.